The next 29 T cell receptor beta chains were all read from a single sample in a study of blood T cell repertoires in COVID-19. Data came from immunoSEQ multiplex PCR; TCRdb stores just in-frame clones and leaves some out. The top ten clones hold 35% to 50% of a sample with about 68,000 clones, approximately 80% of them seen once. Sequenced: peripheral blood. The receptors come from an elderly man with acute or convalescent COVID-19.

This chain links TRBV19 with TRBJ1-2; 9 bases line up with TRBD1. This CDR3 contains 14 residues. Germline V gives CDR1 LNHDA, CDR2 SQIVND (reference sequence). With 2 bases clipped from V and 6 bases from J, the junction kept 4 bases outside the gene matches. CDR3 amino acids: CASSISGTGHGYTF. CDR3 coding DNA: TGTGCCAGTAGTATAAGTGGGACAGGGCATGGCTACACCTTC.

This chain connects TRBV27 to TRBJ1-5, with D unresolved. The CDR3 is 16 amino acids. Germline lookup yields CDR1 MNHEY and CDR2 SMNVEV (reference sequence). Trimming took off 6 bases at V and 0 bases at J, with 15 bases between the two ends. The CDR3 nucleotides read TGTGCCAGCAGACGACTAGGGCAGTCTAGCAATCAGCCCCAGCATTTT. This sequence encodes CASRRLGQSSNQPQHF.

The V gene is TRBV6-5, the J gene TRBJ1-5, with D unclear. Germline V CDR1 and CDR2: MNHEY, SVGAGI. This CDR3 comprises 14 residues. V dropped 1 base and J dropped 6 bases, with 10 bases sitting between them. This chain's CDR3 is CASSYWRVGQPQHF. The CDR3 nucleotides are TGTGCCAGCAGTTACTGGCGGGTTGGTCAGCCCCAGCATTTT.

The CDR3 loop reads CASSVQGANQPQHF. Here the CDR3 DNA reads TGTGCCAGCAGTGTCCAGGGGGCCAATCAGCCCCAGCATTTT. The gene calls are TRBV2 and TRBJ1-5; 8 positions match TRBD1. V gave up 4 bases and J gave up 3 bases; unmatched junction bases: 2. CDR3 length: 14 residues. Germline CDR1 is SNHLY and CDR2 is FYNNEI.

The chain employs TRBV27 and TRBJ2-3; D is unclear. Between the trimmed V and J ends, which lost 2 bases and 0 bases, there was a span of 6 bases. This CDR3 comprises 14 residues. Germline V gene data show CDR1 as MNHEY and CDR2 as SMNVEV (reference sequence). As DNA, the CDR3 is TGTGCCAGCAGTTTAACATCTAGCACAGATACGCAGTATTTT. It yields the protein CASSLTSSTDTQYF.

This sequence joins TRBV5-1 and TRBJ2-3; 9 positions match TRBD2. CDR1 is SGHRS, CDR2 YFSETQ, per germline. The V and J ends lost 4 bases and 1 base, in that order; junction bases with no gene match: 1. This CDR3 spans 14 amino acids. CDR3 sequence: CASSPSGGTDTQYF. The CDR3 DNA is TGCGCCAGCAGCCCTAGCGGGGGCACAGATACGCAGTATTTT.

The rearrangement joins TRBV6-4 to TRBJ2-2; TRBD2 agrees at 11 bases. Per germline, CDR1 MRHNA and CDR2 SNTAGT. With 5 bases clipped from V and 5 bases from J, the junction kept 4 bases outside the gene matches. The CDR3 covers 15 residues. The CDR3 DNA sequence: TGTGCCAGCAGTTTAGCGGGAGGGTGGACCGGGGAGCTGTTTTTT. It codes for CASSLAGGWTGELFF.

The chain combines TRBV5-4 with TRBJ2-5, with TRBD1 as a possible D gene (6 bases). This CDR3 has 19 amino acids. Germline CDR1 is SGHNT and CDR2 is YYREEE (reference sequence). V was clipped by 1 base and J by 2 bases, with 24 bases between them. Written as DNA, the CDR3 is TGTGCCAGCAGCTTGTGGGCTACTCGACAGGACCGTGTTCAAGAGACCCAGTACTTC. Protein sequence: CASSLWATRQDRVQETQYF.

The rearrangement uses TRBV5-1 and TRBJ2-2; a weak D match, TRBD2 (5 bases). Trimming pared 4 bases from V and 6 bases from J, leaving 19 bases between. Germline CDR1 is SGHRS and CDR2 is YFSETQ. The CDR3 is 16 amino acids. The CDR3 protein is CASSPNDYNTAGELFF. The CDR3 nucleotides read TGCGCCAGCAGCCCCAACGACTATAACACCGCCGGGGAGCTGTTTTTT.

This clone was recorded only once. CDR3 nucleotides: TGCGCCAGCAGCAGGGGACAGGGAGGCAATGAGCAGTTCTTC. This sequence encodes CASSRGQGGNEQFF. V and J are TRBV5-1 and TRBJ2-1; 9 positions match TRBD1. This CDR3 region has 14 residues. Trimming cost V 4 bases and J 6 bases; bases outside gene matches: 5. Germline V CDR1 and CDR2: SGHRS, YFSETQ.

This chain joins TRBV5-5 and TRBJ2-2, with a possible D match to TRBD1 (5 bases). The CDR3 totals 16 residues. Germline CDR1 reads SGHKS; CDR2 reads YYEKEE (reference sequence). Between the trimmed V and J ends, which lost 4 bases and 1 base, there was a span of 14 bases. This chain's CDR3 is CASSVGARVNTGELFF. The CDR3 DNA follows: TGTGCCAGCAGCGTAGGGGCCCGGGTGAACACCGGGGAGCTGTTTTTT.

V is TRBV30 and J is TRBJ1-2; D gene uncertain. V was pared by 5 bases and J by 4 bases, with 14 bases between. The CDR3 sequence is 13 residues long. CDR1 and CDR2 (germline): GTSNPN, SVGIG (reference sequence). The CDR3 spells CAWEQFEGYGYTF. CDR3 nucleotide sequence: TGTGCCTGGGAACAGTTCGAGGGCTATGGCTACACCTTC.

This clone came up a few times. The rearrangement uses TRBV6-1 and TRBJ1-5, with D possibly TRBD1 on 6 matching bases. Per the germline V gene, CDR1 is MNHNS and CDR2 is SASEGT. The CDR3 runs to 16 residues. Deletions cut 0 bases from V and 3 bases from J, with 12 bases between. The CDR3 reads CASSEAGGGANQPQHF. CDR3 DNA sequence: TGTGCCAGCAGTGAAGCAGGAGGGGGGGCCAATCAGCCCCAGCATTTT.

V usage is TRBV28 and J usage is TRBJ1-1, with TRBD1 as a possible D gene (6 bases). Trimming removed 7 bases from V and 0 bases from J, with 9 bases in between. CDR3 length: 13 residues. CDR1 is MDHEN and CDR2 is SYDVKM in the germline V gene. CDR3 loop: CASTGTLNTEAFF. The DNA for the CDR3 is TGTGCCAGCACCGGGACATTGAACACTGAAGCTTTCTTT.

The chain recombines TRBV6-5 with TRBJ2-6; the match to TRBD1 covers 7 bases. CDR3 length: 15 residues. CDR1 and CDR2 (germline): MNHEY, SVGAGI. J gave up 5 bases and V 6 bases, and 7 bases lay outside the gene matches. CDR3 nucleotide sequence: TGTGCCAGCAGCCCGGGACAGCCCAGGGCCAACGTCCTGACTTTC. Residues: CASSPGQPRANVLTF.

This clone has just one count. V usage is TRBV5-1 and J usage is TRBJ2-6; TRBD1 matches at 9 bases. This CDR3 comprises 17 residues. Germline V CDR1 and CDR2: SGHRS, YFSETQ. Trimming at V came to 6 bases and at J to 0 bases, leaving 7 bases not matched to a gene. CDR3 coding DNA: TGCGCCAGCAACCAGATGACAGGGGGCTCTGGGGCCAACGTCCTGACTTTC. Its protein is CASNQMTGGSGANVLTF.

The V and J genes are TRBV27 and TRBJ1-1; 8 nucleotides agree with TRBD1. V dropped 5 bases and J dropped 8; count of bases not matched to a gene: 13. The CDR3 runs 15 residues. Germline V lookup: CDR1 MNHEY, CDR2 SMNVEV (reference sequence). DNA of the CDR3: TGTGCCAGCAGTCTCATCGGGCAGGGGGCGCGGGAAGCTTTCTTT. Protein sequence: CASSLIGQGAREAFF.

The chain joins TRBV21-1 to TRBJ2-1; the table gives TRBD2 as D, unverified against the DNA. TRBV21-1 constitutes a pseudogene. CDR3 length equals 18 residues. CDR3 coding DNA: TGTGCCAGCAGCAAATCCGGGGAAGGACCAAGCTCCTACAATGAGCAGTTCTTC. Translating gives CASSKSGEGPSSYNEQFF.

This chain joins TRBV6-5 and TRBJ1-2; 7 positions agree with TRBD1. The CDR3 loop spans 12 amino acids. Germline lookup yields CDR1 MNHEY and CDR2 SVGAGI. The V gene end was trimmed by 11 bases and the J gene end by 3 bases; junction bases not matched to a gene: 6. CDR3 amino acids: CASAQGDYGYTF. In DNA form, the CDR3 reads TGTGCCTCGGCCCAGGGGGACTATGGCTACACCTTC.

The J gene is TRBJ2-7, the V gene TRBV4-1; perhaps TRBD2 as D (7 bases). Trimming removed 0 bases at V and 2 bases at J, with 14 bases between. CDR1 and CDR2 (germline): MGHRA, YSYEKL. CDR3 length equals 16 residues. The CDR3 DNA follows: TGCGCCAGCAGCCAAGAGGGGGGGCGCTTAGCCTACGAGCAGTACTTC. It specifies CASSQEGGRLAYEQYF.

The chain has TRBV5-6 and TRBJ2-6; TRBD1 might be the D (6 bases). This CDR3 is built from 18 residues. Trimming took off 5 bases at V and 0 bases at J, with 18 bases between the two ends. Germline V lookup: CDR1 SGHDT, CDR2 YYEEEE. In nucleotides, the CDR3 is TGTGCCAGCAGACGACGCGGACAGCCCAGCTCTGGGGCCAACGTCCTGACTTTC. It translates to CASRRRGQPSSGANVLTF.

The gene calls are TRBV15 and TRBJ2-1; TRBD2 matches 8 bases. V lost 3 bases and J lost 0; bases outside the gene matches: 10. The germline V gene has CDR1 LNHNV and CDR2 YYDKDF (reference sequence). The CDR3 runs to 18 residues. CDR3 sequence: CATSSQGVAGSSYNEQFF. In nucleotides, the CDR3 is TGTGCCACCAGCAGCCAGGGCGTAGCGGGGAGCTCCTACAATGAGCAGTTCTTC.

This chain connects TRBV19 to TRBJ1-2, with 11 bases lining up with TRBD1. The length of the CDR3 is 13 residues. V was pared by 4 bases and J by 8 bases, with 3 bases of the junction left unmatched. CDR1 and CDR2 from the germline V gene are LNHDA and SQIVND (reference sequence). The CDR3 region has the DNA TGTGCCAGTAGTAGGACAGGGGGCGCGGGCTACACCTTC. Amino acid sequence: CASSRTGGAGYTF.

The chain couples TRBV28 to TRBJ2-7; 13 bases are shared with TRBD2. Germline CDR1 is MDHEN and CDR2 is SYDVKM. The CDR3 contains 15 residues. With 6 bases clipped from V and 6 bases from J, the junction kept 8 bases outside the gene matches. The CDR3: CASRTGTSGMFEQYF. Written as DNA, the CDR3 is TGTGCCAGCAGAACTGGGACTAGCGGGATGTTCGAGCAGTACTTC.

V gene TRBV25-1 combines with J gene TRBJ2-6; maybe TRBD1 (5 bases). This CDR3 is built from 18 residues. The V gene's germline CDR1 is MGHDK and CDR2 SYGVNS. Deletions cut 1 base from V and 1 base from J, with 14 bases between. The CDR3: CASSEWGPDPSGANVLTF. DNA of the CDR3: TGTGCCAGCAGTGAATGGGGCCCAGATCCTTCTGGGGCCAACGTCCTGACTTTC.

The V and J genes are TRBV24-1 and TRBJ1-3; D remains ambiguous. The CDR3 covers 13 residues. The germline gives CDR1 KGHDR, CDR2 SFDVKD. Trimming left V 5 bases short and J 4 bases short, with 8 bases between. The CDR3 protein is CATSVAIGNTIYF. As DNA, the CDR3 is TGTGCCACCAGTGTAGCCATCGGAAACACCATATATTTT.

The J gene is TRBJ2-1, the V gene TRBV6-5; perhaps TRBD2 as D (7 bases). Looked up from germline, CDR1 is MNHEY and CDR2 is SVGAGI. The CDR3 runs to 15 residues. V shed 6 bases and J shed 6 bases, with 18 bases lying between them. CDR3 coding DNA: TGTGCCAGCAGCCGCGAGGGGGGGCGCGTCAATGAGCAGTTCTTC. Encoded protein: CASSREGGRVNEQFF.

Details on this clone: Other DNA sequences in the sample encode the same CDR3. V gene TRBV3-1 (or the pseudogene TRBV3-2) combines with J gene TRBJ2-3; weak D call: TRBD2 (6 bases). V dropped 3 bases and J dropped 6 bases, with 13 bases sitting between them. The CDR3 is 14 residues long. Germline CDR1 and CDR2: LGHDT and YNNKEL (reference sequence). The CDR3 loop is CASSQSGGGDTQYF. In nucleotides, the CDR3 is TGTGCCAGCAGCCAGTCCGGGGGTGGGGATACGCAGTATTTT.

The rearrangement links TRBV11-3 to TRBJ2-2; TRBD1 matches at 10 bases. After removal of 5 bases from V and 2 bases from J, the junction contained 5 bases not matched to a gene. CDR1 and CDR2 from the germline V gene are SGHNT and YENEEA. The CDR3 has 16 residues. The CDR3 here is CASSLTGGLNTGELFF. The CDR3, as DNA: TGTGCCAGCAGCCTGACAGGGGGCCTAAACACCGGGGAGCTGTTTTTT.